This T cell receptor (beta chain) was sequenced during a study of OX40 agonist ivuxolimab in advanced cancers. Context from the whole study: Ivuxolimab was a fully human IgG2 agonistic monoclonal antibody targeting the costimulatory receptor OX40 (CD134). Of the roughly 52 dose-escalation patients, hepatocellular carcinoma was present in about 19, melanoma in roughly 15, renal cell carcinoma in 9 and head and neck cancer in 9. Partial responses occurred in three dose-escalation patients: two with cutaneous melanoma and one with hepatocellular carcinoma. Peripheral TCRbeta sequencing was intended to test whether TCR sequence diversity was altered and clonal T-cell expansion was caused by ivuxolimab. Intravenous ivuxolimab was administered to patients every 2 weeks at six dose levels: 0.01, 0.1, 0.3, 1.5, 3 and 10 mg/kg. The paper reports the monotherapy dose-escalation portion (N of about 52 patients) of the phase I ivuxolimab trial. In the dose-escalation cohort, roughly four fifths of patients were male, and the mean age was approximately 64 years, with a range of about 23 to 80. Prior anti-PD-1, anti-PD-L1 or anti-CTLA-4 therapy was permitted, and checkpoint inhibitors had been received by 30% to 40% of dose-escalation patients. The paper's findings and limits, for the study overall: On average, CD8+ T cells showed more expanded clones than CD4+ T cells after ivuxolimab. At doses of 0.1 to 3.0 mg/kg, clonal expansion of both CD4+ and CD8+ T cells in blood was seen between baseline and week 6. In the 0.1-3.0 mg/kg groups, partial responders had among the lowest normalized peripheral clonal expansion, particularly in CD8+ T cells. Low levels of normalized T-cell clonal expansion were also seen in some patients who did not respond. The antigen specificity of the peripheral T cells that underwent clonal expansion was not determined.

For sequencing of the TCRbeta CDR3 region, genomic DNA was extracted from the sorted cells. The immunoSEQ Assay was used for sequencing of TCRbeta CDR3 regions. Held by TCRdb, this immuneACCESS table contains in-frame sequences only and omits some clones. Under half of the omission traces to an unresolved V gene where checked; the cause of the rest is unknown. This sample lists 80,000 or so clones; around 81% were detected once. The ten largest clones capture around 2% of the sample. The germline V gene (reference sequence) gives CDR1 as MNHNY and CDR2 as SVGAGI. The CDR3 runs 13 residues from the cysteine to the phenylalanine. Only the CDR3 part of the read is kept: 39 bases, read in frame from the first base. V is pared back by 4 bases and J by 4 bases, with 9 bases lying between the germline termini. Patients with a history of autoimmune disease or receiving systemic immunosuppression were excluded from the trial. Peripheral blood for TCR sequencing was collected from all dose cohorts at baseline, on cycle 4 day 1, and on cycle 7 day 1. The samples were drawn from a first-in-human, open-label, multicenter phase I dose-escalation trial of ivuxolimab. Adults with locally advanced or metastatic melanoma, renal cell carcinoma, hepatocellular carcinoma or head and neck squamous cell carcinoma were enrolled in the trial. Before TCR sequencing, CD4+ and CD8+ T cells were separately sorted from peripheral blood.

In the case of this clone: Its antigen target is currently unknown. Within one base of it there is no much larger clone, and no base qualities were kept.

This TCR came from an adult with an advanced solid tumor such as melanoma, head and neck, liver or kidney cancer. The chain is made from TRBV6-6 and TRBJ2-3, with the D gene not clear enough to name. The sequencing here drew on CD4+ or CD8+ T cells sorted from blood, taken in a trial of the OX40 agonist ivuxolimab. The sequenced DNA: TGTGCCAGCAGTTCCGTACAGTCAGATACGCAGTATTTT. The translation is CASSSVQSDTQYF.